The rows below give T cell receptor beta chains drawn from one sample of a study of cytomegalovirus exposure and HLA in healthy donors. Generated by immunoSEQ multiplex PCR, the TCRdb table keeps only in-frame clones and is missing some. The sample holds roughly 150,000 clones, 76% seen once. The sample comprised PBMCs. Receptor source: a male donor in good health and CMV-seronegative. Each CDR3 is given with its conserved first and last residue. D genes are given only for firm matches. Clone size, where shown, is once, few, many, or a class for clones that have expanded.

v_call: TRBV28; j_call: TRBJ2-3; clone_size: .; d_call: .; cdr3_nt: TGTGCCTCCGAAGGGAGACTGGCGCAGTATTTT; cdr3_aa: CASEGRLAQYF
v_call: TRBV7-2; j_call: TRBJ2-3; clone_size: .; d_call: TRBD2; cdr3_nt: TGTGCCAGCAGTTCCGGACTAGCGGGCACAGATACGCAGTATTTT; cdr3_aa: CASSSGLAGTDTQYF
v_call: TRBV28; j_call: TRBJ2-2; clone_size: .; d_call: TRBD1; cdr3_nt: TGTGCCAGCAGTTTATTCCGGGACAGATTCACCGGGGAGCTGTTTTTT; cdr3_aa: CASSLFRDRFTGELFF
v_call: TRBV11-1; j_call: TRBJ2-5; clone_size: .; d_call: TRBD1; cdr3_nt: TGTGCCAGCAGCTCAAGGACAGGGGGCCTCGGAGAGACCCAGTACTTC; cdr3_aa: CASSSRTGGLGETQYF
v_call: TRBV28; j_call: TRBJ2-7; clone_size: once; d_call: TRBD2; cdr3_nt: TGTGCCAGCAGTTACCCCCTTAAGGGACTAGCGGGAGGGCCCCCCCCCTACGAGCAGTACTTC; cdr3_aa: CASSYPLKGLAGGPPPYEQYF
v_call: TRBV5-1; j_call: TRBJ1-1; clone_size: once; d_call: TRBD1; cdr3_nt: TGCGCCAGCAGCTTGGAGATTGGCAGGGGGCGACGAAATGTGAACACTGAAGCTTTCTTT; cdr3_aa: CASSLEIGRGRRNVNTEAFF
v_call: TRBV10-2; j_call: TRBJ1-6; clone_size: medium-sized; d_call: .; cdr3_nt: TGCGCCAGCAGTTACGCAGGGCAATCACCCCTCCACTTT; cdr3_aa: CASSYAGQSPLHF
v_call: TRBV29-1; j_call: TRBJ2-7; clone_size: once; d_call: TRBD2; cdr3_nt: TGCAGCGTTGAACTTGGGACTAGCGGGAGTACCGAGCAGTACTTC; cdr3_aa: CSVELGTSGSTEQYF
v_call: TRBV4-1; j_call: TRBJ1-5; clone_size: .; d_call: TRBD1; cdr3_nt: TGCGCCAGCAGCCTAGTGGACAGGGCCAATCAGCCCCAGCATTTT; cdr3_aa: CASSLVDRANQPQHF
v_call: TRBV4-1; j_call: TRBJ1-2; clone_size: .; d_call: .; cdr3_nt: TGCGCCAGCAGCCAAGGGTCCTACCCTGTCTACACCTTC; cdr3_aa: CASSQGSYPVYTF
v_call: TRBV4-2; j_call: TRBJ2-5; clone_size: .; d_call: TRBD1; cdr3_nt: TGTGCCAGCAGCAAGCCGGGACAGGGTGGGGAGACCCAGTACTTC; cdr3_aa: CASSKPGQGGETQYF
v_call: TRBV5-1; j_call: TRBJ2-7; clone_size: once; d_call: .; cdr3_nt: TGCGCCAGCAGCCCACTAGTGTCGGTCTACGAGCAGTACTTC; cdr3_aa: CASSPLVSVYEQYF
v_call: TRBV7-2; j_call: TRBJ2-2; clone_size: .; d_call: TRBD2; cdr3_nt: TGTGCCAGCAGCTTACGGGGGGGCGCGAACACCGGGGAGCTGTTTTTT; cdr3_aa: CASSLRGGANTGELFF
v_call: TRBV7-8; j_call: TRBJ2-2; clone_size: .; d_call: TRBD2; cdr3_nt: TGTGCCAGCAGCTTTCGAGCGGGAGGGCCTCGGGTGCCCGGGGAGCTGTTTTTT; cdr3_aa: CASSFRAGGPRVPGELFF
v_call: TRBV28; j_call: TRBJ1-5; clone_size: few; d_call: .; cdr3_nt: TGTGCCAGCGGGAGGGAGGGTCAGCCCCAGCATTTT; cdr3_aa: CASGREGQPQHF
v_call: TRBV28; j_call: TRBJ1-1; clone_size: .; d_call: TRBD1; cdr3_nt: TGTGCCAGCACAGAAATCAGGGGGTTGAACACTGAAGCTTTCTTT; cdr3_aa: CASTEIRGLNTEAFF
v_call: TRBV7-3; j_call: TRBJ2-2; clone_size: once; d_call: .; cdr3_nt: TGTGCCAGCAGCTCCAATGCCGGATGGGGGCGTGATAGCACCGGGGAGCTGTTTTTT; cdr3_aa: CASSSNAGWGRDSTGELFF
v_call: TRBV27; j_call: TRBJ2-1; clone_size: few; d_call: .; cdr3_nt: TGTGCCAGCAGTTCCAGCTCCTACAATGAGCAGTTCTTC; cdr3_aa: CASSSSSYNEQFF